Following are 24 T cell receptor beta chains from one sample sequenced in a study. Treg sorting used a CD4+CD25+CD127-/low gate. TCRdb independently ran MiXCR on the 5' RACE reads; one entry per CDR3 protein. The table has about 4,900 distinct CDR3 sequences, about two thirds seen once. The sequenced sample consisted of Tregs sorted from blood. These receptors came from a female donor with breast cancer.

This clonotype was detected only a few times. CDR3 DNA sequence: TGCAGTGCTAGATATCCTCTCGGGGAGCAGTTCTTC. This translates into CSARYPLGEQFF. The chain joins TRBV20-1 to TRBJ2-1; D ambiguous. The CDR3 consists of 12 residues. Germline V gene data show CDR1 as DFQATT and CDR2 as SNEGSKA (reference sequence). Trimming cost V 2 bases and J 10 bases, with 12 bases left between them.

The V call is TRBV4-1, the J call TRBJ1-1; the match to TRBD1 covers 7 bases. The V gene end was trimmed by 4 bases and the J gene end by 5 bases; junction bases not matched to a gene: 7. Germline V gene sequence: CDR1 MGHRA, CDR2 YSYEKL. CDR3 length: 14 amino acids. CDR3 bases: TGCGCCAGCAGCCCCAGGGGGGTAGGAACTGAAGCTTTCTTT. It yields the protein CASSPRGVGTEAFF.

The V call is TRBV5-6, the J call TRBJ2-1, with D unresolved. Trimming took 4 bases from V and 6 from J, leaving 11 bases between them. CDR3 length: 13 residues. From germline, CDR1 is SGHDT and CDR2 YYEEEE. This CDR3 is CASSPHSSNEQFF. As DNA, the CDR3 is TGTGCCAGCAGCCCTCACTCCAGCAATGAGCAGTTCTTC. Using reference TRBV5-6 and TRBJ2-1 for the parts outside the CDR3, the full variable domain is DAGVTQSPTHLIKTRGQQVTLRCSPKSGHDTVSWYQQALGQGPQFIFQYYEEEERQRGNFPDRFSGHQFPNYSSELNVNALLLGDSALYLCASSPHSSNEQFFGPGTRLTVL.

The rearrangement joins TRBV7-3 to TRBJ2-7, with D uncertain. The CDR3 is made up of 13 amino acids. Trimming took off 5 bases at V and 4 bases at J, with 12 bases between the two ends. The germline gives CDR1 SGHTA, CDR2 FQGTGA. CDR3 in DNA: TGTGCCAGCAGCCCGGCCCCTGGATACGAGCAGTACTTC. It specifies CASSPAPGYEQYF.

The V gene is TRBV9, the J gene TRBJ1-6; a possible D gene is TRBD1 (6 bases). V was shortened by 3 bases and J by 8 bases, with 15 bases between the two germline ends. This CDR3 comprises 15 residues. Per germline, CDR1 SGDLS and CDR2 YYNGEE. The CDR3 bases are TGTGCCAGCAGCGGACAACAGGGTGTTGATTCACCCCTCCACTTT. Protein product: CASSGQQGVDSPLHF. Filled out from reference TRBV9 and TRBJ1-6, the complete variable domain reads DSGVTQTPKHLITATGQRVTLRCSPRSGDLSVYWYQQSLDQGLQFLIQYYNGEERAKGNILERFSAQQFPDLHSELNLSSLELGDSALYFCASSGQQGVDSPLHFGNGTRLTVT.

This clonotype was picked up one time. The chain links TRBV6-1 to TRBJ2-2, with D unclear. This CDR3 is built from 13 residues. Germline assignment: CDR1 MNHNS and CDR2 SASEGT. V lost 2 bases, J lost 5 bases, and 6 bases lay in between. CDR3 loop: CASSEPGTGELFF. CDR3 coding DNA: TGTGCCAGCAGTGAACCGGGTACCGGGGAGCTGTTTTTT.

The V and J genes are TRBV5-1 and TRBJ2-7; D might be TRBD1 or TRBD2, each matching 5 bases. The germline V gene has CDR1 SGHRS and CDR2 YFSETQ. Trimming shortened V by 0 bases and J by 4 bases, and 14 bases separated the two germline ends. This CDR3 has 15 residues. The CDR3 region has the DNA TGCGCCAGCAGCTTGGATCCGGGACCAACTTACGAGCAGTACTTC. Amino acid sequence: CASSLDPGPTYEQYF. Based on the CDR3 plus reference TRBV5-1 and TRBJ2-7, the full variable domain is KAGVTQTPRYLIKTRGQQVTLSCSPISGHRSVSWYQQTPGQGLQFLFEYFSETQRNKGNFPGRFSGRQFSNSRSEMNVSTLELGDSALYLCASSLDPGPTYEQYFGPGTRLTVT.

Note on this clonotype: An end of the junction does not agree with germline; a read error may underlie this. For the CDR3, the DNA is TGCAACGTTGAAACCCGAAGCTCCTACGAGCAGTACTTC. Protein: CNVETRSSYEQYF. The chain has TRBV29-1 and TRBJ2-7; unclear D gene. The germline V gene encodes CDR1 SQVTM and CDR2 ANQGSEA. The CDR3 has 13 residues.

The genes are TRBV6-1 and TRBJ1-2; D call uncertain. The V gene lost 2 bases and the J gene lost 5 bases, with 12 bases spanning the gap. The CDR3 runs 14 residues. Germline CDR1 MNHNS, CDR2 SASEGT. The CDR3 is CASSEFRSGYGYTF. CDR3 nucleotides: TGTGCCAGCAGTGAATTCCGGTCTGGGTATGGCTACACCTTC.

The rearrangement joins TRBV29-1 to TRBJ2-2, with 10 nucleotides matching TRBD1. J lost 6 bases, V lost 7 bases, and 11 bases had no gene match. CDR1 is SQVTM and CDR2 is ANQGSEA in the germline V gene. This CDR3 contains 15 residues. CDR3 sequence reads: CSAGGDRGIAGELFF. The CDR3 coding sequence is TGCAGCGCTGGGGGGGACAGGGGAATAGCCGGGGAGCTGTTTTTT.

The chain uses TRBV5-6 and TRBJ1-4, with unresolved D. The germline gives CDR1 SGHDT, CDR2 YYEEEE. The CDR3 totals 15 residues. V was shortened by 0 bases and J by 0 bases, with 6 bases between the two germline ends. CDR3 region: CASSLVAATNEKLFF. The DNA for the CDR3 is TGTGCCAGCAGCTTGGTTGCTGCAACTAATGAAAAACTGTTTTTT.

The gene calls are TRBV4-1 and TRBJ2-1; 11 bases are a match to TRBD2. Trimming took 2 bases from V and 4 from J; bases not matched to a gene: 4. The CDR3 covers 16 residues. The V gene's germline CDR1 is MGHRA and CDR2 YSYEKL. Here the CDR3 reads CASSQPTSGTYNEQFF. The DNA for the CDR3 is TGCGCCAGCAGCCAACCGACTAGCGGGACGTACAATGAGCAGTTCTTC.

The gene calls are TRBV12-3 or TRBV12-4 and TRBJ2-3, with TRBD2 matching 9 bases. Trimming at V came to 7 bases and at J to 3 bases, leaving 8 bases not matched to a gene. The CDR3 is made up of 15 amino acids. The CDR3 here is CASTPEAGGTDTQYF. CDR3 nucleotides: TGTGCCAGCACTCCGGAAGCGGGAGGTACAGATACGCAGTATTTT.

In this sample, this clonotype turned up a few times. This chain joins TRBV12-3 or TRBV12-4 and TRBJ1-1, with D unresolved. The CDR3 totals 14 residues. V was clipped by 8 bases and J by 2 bases, with 15 bases between them. CDR3 DNA: TGTGCCAGCGGAGACAATGCCCTAAACACTGAAGCTTTCTTT. This encodes CASGDNALNTEAFF.

This chain uses TRBV20-1 with TRBJ2-3, with D tentatively TRBD1 (6 bases). The CDR3 extends over 14 amino acids. From germline, CDR1 is DFQATT and CDR2 SNEGSKA (reference sequence). Trimming stripped 0 bases from V and 5 bases from J, with 12 bases between. The CDR3 DNA reads TGCAGTGCTAGAGATGAAGACAGGTTAGATACGCAGTATTTT. It translates to CSARDEDRLDTQYF.

V is TRBV12-3 or TRBV12-4 and J is TRBJ1-2, with a weak D call TRBD1 (6 bases). V was shortened by 5 bases and J by 4 bases, with 14 bases between the two germline ends. The length of the CDR3 is 14 residues. As DNA, the CDR3 is TGTGCCAGCAGTGGTACAGGGTTCAGCTATGGCTACACCTTC. As protein: CASSGTGFSYGYTF.

This clonotype turned up a few times. The gene calls are TRBV5-1 and TRBJ2-7; TRBD1 is a possible D gene (5 bases). The CDR3 loop spans 13 amino acids. Germline CDR1 SGHRS, CDR2 YFSETQ. V lost 5 bases to trimming and J lost 2 bases, with 11 bases between them. CDR3 bases: TGCGCCAGCAGTGATGGACAAGCCTACGAGCAGTACTTC. It encodes CASSDGQAYEQYF. Full variable domain (rest looked up from reference TRBV5-1 and TRBJ2-7): KAGVTQTPRYLIKTRGQQVTLSCSPISGHRSVSWYQQTPGQGLQFLFEYFSETQRNKGNFPGRFSGRQFSNSRSEMNVSTLELGDSALYLCASSDGQAYEQYFGPGTRLTVT.

This chain links TRBV4-1 with TRBJ1-1, with D possibly TRBD1 on 6 matching bases. V dropped 2 bases and J dropped 4 bases, with 14 bases sitting between them. The CDR3 has 15 amino acids. The germline gives CDR1 MGHRA, CDR2 YSYEKL. The CDR3 sequence is CASSQWGGLGTEAFF. The CDR3 nucleotides read TGCGCCAGCAGCCAATGGGGGGGCCTGGGCACTGAAGCTTTCTTT.

The chain couples TRBV4-1 to TRBJ2-3; 7 nucleotides align to TRBD2. V shed 1 base, J shed 8 bases, and the junction held 6 bases outside the gene matches. This CDR3 is 14 amino acids long. The V gene's germline CDR1 is MGHRA and CDR2 YSYEKL. The CDR3 region is CASSQVGEGVTQYF. The CDR3 bases are TGCGCCAGCAGCCAAGTGGGGGAGGGCGTTACGCAGTATTTT.

This chain uses TRBV20-1 with TRBJ1-5, with D possibly being TRBD1 (6 bases). V gave up 2 bases and J gave up 3 bases, with 20 bases separating them. The CDR3 runs 17 residues. The germline V gene has CDR1 DFQATT and CDR2 SNEGSKA (reference sequence). The DNA of the CDR3 is TGCAGTGCTAGACCGGCCAGGGTGGGGGGGCTCAATCAGCCCCAGCATTTT. Translating it yields CSARPARVGGLNQPQHF.

V and J are TRBV6-5 and TRBJ2-7, with 8 bases that match TRBD1. The CDR3 length is 14 residues. V gave up 5 bases and J gave up 3 bases; unmatched junction bases: 6. Germline values: CDR1 MNHEY, CDR2 SVGAGI. Here the CDR3 DNA reads TGTGCCAGCAGTCAACCCGGACAGGGCTACGAGCAGTACTTC. This codes for CASSQPGQGYEQYF.

This clonotype was observed once. The genes are TRBV12-3 or TRBV12-4 and TRBJ1-3; D gene ambiguous. The CDR3 is made up of 14 amino acids. Trimming left V 1 base short and J 2 bases short, with 6 bases between. In DNA form, the CDR3 reads TGTGCCAGCAGTTTAGTCGGGGCTGGAAACACCATATATTTT. Protein sequence: CASSLVGAGNTIYF.

The chain employs TRBV4-1 and TRBJ2-7; a possible D gene is TRBD2 (5 bases). Per the germline V gene, CDR1 is MGHRA and CDR2 is YSYEKL. V lost 4 bases and J lost 3, with 13 bases in between. This CDR3 spans 14 amino acids. The CDR3 nucleotides are TGCGCCAGCAGCCCAGCATTGGCGGGCTACGAGCAGTACTTC. Protein sequence: CASSPALAGYEQYF.

The gene calls are TRBV5-1 and TRBJ2-7, with 10 bases that match TRBD2. CDR1 and CDR2 (germline): SGHRS, YFSETQ. The CDR3 totals 19 residues. J lost 0 bases, V lost 4 bases, and 16 bases had no gene match. CDR3 loop: CASSPGTSGNGSSSYEQYF. The CDR3 DNA reads TGCGCCAGCAGCCCAGGAACTAGCGGGAACGGATCAAGCTCCTACGAGCAGTACTTC.